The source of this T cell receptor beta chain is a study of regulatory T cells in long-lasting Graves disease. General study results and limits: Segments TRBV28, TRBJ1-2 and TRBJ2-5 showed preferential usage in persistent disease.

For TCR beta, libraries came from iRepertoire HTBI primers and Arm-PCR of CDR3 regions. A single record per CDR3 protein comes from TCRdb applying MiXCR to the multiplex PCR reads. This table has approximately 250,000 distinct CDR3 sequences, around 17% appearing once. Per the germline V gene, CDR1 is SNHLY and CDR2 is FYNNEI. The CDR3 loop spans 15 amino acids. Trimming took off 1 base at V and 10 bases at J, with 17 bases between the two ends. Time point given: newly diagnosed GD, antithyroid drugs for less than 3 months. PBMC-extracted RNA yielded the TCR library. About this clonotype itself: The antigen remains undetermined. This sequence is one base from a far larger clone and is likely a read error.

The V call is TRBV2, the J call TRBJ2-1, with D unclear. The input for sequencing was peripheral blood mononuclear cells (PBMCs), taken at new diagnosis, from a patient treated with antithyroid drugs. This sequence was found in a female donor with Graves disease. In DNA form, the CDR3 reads TGTGCCAGCAGTGAAGAGGCGGTAGGTGCGAACGAGCAGTTCTTC. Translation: CASSEEAVGANEQFF.